This TCR beta chain was found in a study of technical replicates of blood from a few donors. This clone was counted a single time. Profiled with immunoSEQ multiplex PCR; TCRdb holds only in-frame clones, not every one. This table holds roughly 68,000 clones, around 87% found once. The CDR3 consists of 15 residues. Germline CDR1 SNHLY, CDR2 FYNNEI. The ends lost 2 bases at V and 1 base at J; junction bases unmatched: 1. This clonotype was sampled from a human donor in good health. Some clones in this sample may be carry-over from other donors' samples. This sequence joins TRBV2 and TRBJ2-1, with 8 bases aligning to TRBD2. The sequenced sample was PBMCs. The chain's CDR3 is CASSELAGSYNEQFF. The CDR3 nucleotides are TGTGCCAGCAGTGAATTAGCGGGGTCCTACAATGAGCAGTTCTTC.